This T cell receptor beta chain was captured in a study of shared clonotypes between healthy human individuals. General study points: The study found roughly 5% of naive CD4 clonotypes shared across a few donors. Lower generation probabilities were found for non-shared clonotypes than for those shared by all four donors.

The assay was run at deep level. The table came from immunoSEQ multiplex PCR; TCRdb's copy has only in-frame clones and leaves some out. Of about 2.1 million clones in the sample, 85% to 95% were seen once. Selected positively for CCR7 and CD45RO-negative, naive CD8 cells excluded terminally differentiated effector memory CD45RA+ cells. This clone was picked up one time. Its antigen is not identified. Sequencing input: naive CD8+ T cells from PBMCs. The TCR comes from a man between 18 and 29 years old in good health. Some clones in this sample may be carry-over from other donors' samples.

CDR3 residues: CASSLTTLRANTGELFF. The CDR3 DNA reads TGTGCCAGCTCACTCACCACCTTGAGGGCGAACACCGGGGAGCTGTTTTTT. This rearrangement joins TRBV18 to TRBJ2-2, with TRBD2 as a possible D gene (5 bases). This CDR3 comprises 17 residues. V shed 4 bases and J shed 0 bases, with 15 bases lying between them. The germline V gene encodes CDR1 KGHSH and CDR2 LQKENI.